One and the same sample provided the 24 T cell receptor beta chains below, sequenced in a study of blood T cell repertoires in COVID-19 (dated by TCRdb to about 2020). The library relied on the immunoSEQ multiplex PCR assay. TCRdb took this table from immuneACCESS and kept in-frame rearrangements with V and J called. Such tables lack part of the clones; where checked against another copy, unresolved V genes explain under half of the gap, and the rest is unexplained. Within this sample are roughly 320,000 clones, with around 84% of them counted one time only. Roughly 4.5% of the sample comes from the top ten. The sequenced material came from PBMCs or T cells enriched from blood (not recorded which). Receptors were obtained from a man under 40 who had recovered from COVID-19.

The chain uses TRBV24-1 and TRBJ2-1; tentative D call: TRBD1 (5 bases). Germline V gene sequence: CDR1 KGHDR, CDR2 SFDVKD. This CDR3 has 16 residues. Trimming took 1 base from V and 7 from J, leaving 16 bases between them. As DNA, the CDR3 is TGTGCCACCAGTGATTTTACCACGATGGGGCGGAATGAGCAGTTCTTC. Protein: CATSDFTTMGRNEQFF.

The rearrangement links TRBV7-2 to TRBJ1-2; D is uncertain. V was cut by 1 base and J by 7 bases, with 13 bases left in between. This CDR3 is built from 14 residues. CDR1 SGHTA and CDR2 FQGNSA come from the germline V gene. CDR3 region: CASSLETGTGGYTF. CDR3 coding DNA: TGTGCCAGCAGCTTAGAGACGGGTACGGGTGGCTACACCTTC.

The chain has TRBV5-1 and TRBJ2-3; no clear D gene. V lost 7 bases and J 0 bases, leaving 15 bases between the germline ends. CDR1 is SGHRS and CDR2 is YFSETQ in the germline V gene. CDR3 size: 15 residues. This CDR3 reads CASQFAYSSTDTQYF. The CDR3 nucleotides read TGCGCCAGCCAGTTCGCATATTCTAGCACAGATACGCAGTATTTT.

V is TRBV6-5 and J is TRBJ2-7; D may be TRBD2 (6 bases). The germline V gene encodes CDR1 MNHEY and CDR2 SVGAGI. The CDR3 is 14 residues long. V was cut by 9 bases and J by 6 bases, with 21 bases left in between. The DNA for the CDR3 is TGTGCCAGTTGTTGGGAGGCTCCCTTTGCCGAGCAGTACTTC. This encodes CASCWEAPFAEQYF.

The chain combines TRBV24-1 with TRBJ2-1, with 9 bases aligning to TRBD1. The germline gives CDR1 KGHDR, CDR2 SFDVKD. J gave up 4 bases and V 4 bases, and 4 bases lay outside the gene matches. CDR3 size: 15 residues. In DNA form, the CDR3 reads TGTGCCACCAGTGACACCGGGACAGGGTACAATGAGCAGTTCTTC. Protein sequence: CATSDTGTGYNEQFF.

V and J are TRBV11-3 and TRBJ2-1, with 11 bases identical to TRBD2. The CDR3 covers 16 residues. Germline V lookup: CDR1 SGHNT, CDR2 YENEEA. V trimming: 0 bases; J trimming: 3 bases; junction bases outside the gene matches: 1. The CDR3 DNA reads as TGTGCCAGCAGCTTAGAGGGACTAGCGGTCTACAATGAGCAGTTCTTC. Translated: CASSLEGLAVYNEQFF.

The rearrangement links TRBV7-9 to TRBJ2-2; TRBD1 is a possible D gene (6 bases). Germline V lookup: CDR1 SEHNR, CDR2 FQNEAQ (reference sequence). Trimming removed 5 bases at V and 3 bases at J, with 16 bases between. The CDR3 covers 16 residues. The CDR3 reads CASSRPGTSDTGELFF. CDR3 nucleotide sequence: TGTGCCAGCAGCCGCCCAGGGACATCGGACACCGGGGAGCTGTTTTTT.

V and J are TRBV18 and TRBJ2-3; 10 nucleotides line up with TRBD1. CDR1 KGHSH and CDR2 LQKENI come from the germline V gene. The V and J ends lost 3 bases and 6 bases, in that order; junction bases with no gene match: 6. The CDR3 totals 15 residues. CDR3 coding DNA: TGTGCCAGCTCACCGGGACAGGGGCGCAGGGATACGCAGTATTTT. This codes for CASSPGQGRRDTQYF.

The chain has TRBV6-4 and TRBJ2-1; tentative D call: TRBD1 (6 bases). V was shortened by 6 bases and J by 9 bases, with 21 bases between the two germline ends. CDR3 length equals 15 residues. Germline V gene data show CDR1 as MRHNA and CDR2 as SNTAGT. The DNA for the CDR3 is TGTGCCAGCAGGGAAGAGGACAGTCTTACATTTGAGCAGTTCTTC. It specifies CASREEDSLTFEQFF.

The chain carries TRBV18 and TRBJ2-7; 7 bases line up with TRBD2. V dropped 3 bases and J dropped 0; count of bases not matched to a gene: 11. The CDR3 sequence is 17 residues long. The germline V gene encodes CDR1 KGHSH and CDR2 LQKENI. This CDR3 is CASSPEAWRGNSYEQYF. CDR3 nucleotide sequence: TGTGCCAGCTCACCGGAAGCCTGGCGGGGGAACTCCTACGAGCAGTACTTC.

The rearrangement uses TRBV18 and TRBJ1-5; 8 nucleotides line up with TRBD1. Germline assignment: CDR1 KGHSH and CDR2 LQKENI. The V gene end was trimmed by 8 bases and the J gene end by 7 bases; junction bases not matched to a gene: 13. The CDR3 length is 15 residues. The CDR3 is CASASDRGVTQPQHF. Here the CDR3 DNA reads TGTGCCAGCGCAAGTGACAGGGGAGTTACCCAGCCCCAGCATTTT.

The chain has TRBV27 and TRBJ2-2; a weak D match, TRBD1 (6 bases). The CDR3 contains 16 residues. Germline lookup yields CDR1 MNHEY and CDR2 SMNVEV (reference sequence). The V end was cut by 6 bases, the J end by 1 base, with 15 bases between. The CDR3 protein is CASRLPGHLNTGELFF. The CDR3 DNA reads TGTGCCAGCAGGCTCCCGGGACATCTGAACACCGGGGAGCTGTTTTTT.

The CDR3 DNA reads TGCGCCAGCAGCTTGGGCGGGGCAGAAATTGGGCAGTTCTTC. Its protein is CASSLGGAEIGQFF. J is TRBJ2-1 and V is TRBV5-1; D perhaps matches TRBD2 (6 bases). Germline V gene lookup returns CDR1 SGHRS and CDR2 YFSETQ. Trimming left V 0 bases short and J 12 bases short, with 16 bases between. This CDR3 has 14 amino acids. Looking up the rest from reference TRBV5-1 and TRBJ2-1 gives the full variable domain: KAGVTQTPRYLIKTRGQQVTLSCSPISGHRSVSWYQQTPGQGLQFLFEYFSETQRNKGNFPGRFSGRQFSNSRSEMNVSTLELGDSALYLCASSLGGAEIGQFFGPGTRLTVL.

This chain links TRBV19 with TRBJ1-2, with TRBD1 matching 8 bases. Germline V gene data show CDR1 as LNHDA and CDR2 as SQIVND (reference sequence). Unmatched junction bases numbered 10, after V lost 3 bases and J lost 4 bases. The CDR3 spans 16 residues. CDR3 coding DNA: TGTGCCAGTAGTATTCCGACAGGGGCTAGTGGCTATGGCTACACCTTC. As protein: CASSIPTGASGYGYTF.

The chain uses TRBV6-5 and TRBJ2-7; 9 bases align to TRBD2. The length of the CDR3 is 16 residues. V gave up 0 bases and J gave up 5 bases; unmatched junction bases: 8. Germline CDR1 is MNHEY and CDR2 is SVGAGI. For the CDR3, the DNA is TGTGCCAGCAGTTACTCGATGGCGGGGGGGCCCCACGAGCAGTACTTC. This codes for CASSYSMAGGPHEQYF.

The chain carries TRBV6-5 and TRBJ2-7; a possible D gene is TRBD1 (5 bases). V was pared by 1 base and J by 2 bases, with 9 bases between. Germline V gives CDR1 MNHEY, CDR2 SVGAGI. This CDR3 contains 14 residues. For the CDR3, the DNA is TGTGCCAGCAGTTACTTAGACAGCACCTACGAGCAGTACTTC. Its protein product is CASSYLDSTYEQYF.

CDR3 loop: CASSLMAWTGSNEQFF. The DNA of the CDR3 is TGTGCCAGCAGTTTAATGGCTTGGACAGGGTCCAATGAGCAGTTCTTC. The chain couples TRBV27 to TRBJ2-1, with 8 nucleotides matching TRBD1. Looked up from germline, CDR1 is MNHEY and CDR2 is SMNVEV (reference sequence). Trimming removed 2 bases from V and 6 bases from J; junction bases left unmatched: 9. The CDR3 is made up of 16 amino acids.

This chain's CDR3 is CASRGQEGEKLFF. The CDR3 nucleotides are TGTGCCAGCAGAGGACAGGAAGGGGAAAAACTGTTTTTT. The V gene is TRBV6-4, the J gene TRBJ1-4, with 7 bases fitting TRBD1. Germline CDR1 is MRHNA and CDR2 is SNTAGT. J was trimmed by 8 bases and V by 6 bases; bases with no gene match: 6. This CDR3 region has 13 residues.

The rearrangement uses TRBV6-5 and TRBJ1-5, with unresolved D. In germline, CDR1 is MNHEY, CDR2 SVGAGI. The CDR3 sequence is 15 residues long. Trimming took off 4 bases at V and 3 bases at J, with 13 bases between the two ends. This CDR3 is CASSSGIIANQPQHF. The CDR3 DNA reads as TGTGCCAGCAGTTCGGGAATAATTGCCAATCAGCCCCAGCATTTT.

The chain links TRBV5-1 to TRBJ1-4; D possibly corresponds to TRBD1 (6 bases). CDR1 and CDR2 from the germline V gene are SGHRS and YFSETQ. V gave up 1 base and J gave up 4 bases, with 11 bases separating them. The CDR3 is made up of 15 amino acids. Written as DNA, the CDR3 is TGCGCCAGCAGCTTGCTAACAGGGAATAATGAAAAACTGTTTTTT. This codes for CASSLLTGNNEKLFF.

The rearrangement joins TRBV7-9 to TRBJ2-1, with D perhaps matching TRBD2 (5 bases). Germline V gene sequence: CDR1 SEHNR, CDR2 FQNEAQ (reference sequence). Trimming stripped 1 base from V and 9 bases from J, with 10 bases between. This CDR3 contains 13 residues. CDR3 amino acids: CASSLGTGREQFF. CDR3 coding DNA: TGTGCCAGCAGCTTAGGGACTGGGCGTGAGCAGTTCTTC. Full variable domain (outside the CDR3, taken from reference TRBV7-9 and TRBJ2-1): DTGVSQNPRHKITKRGQNVTFRCDPISEHNRLYWYRQTLGQGPEFLTYFQNEAQLEKSRLLSDRFSAERPKGSFSTLEIQRTEQGDSAMYLCASSLGTGREQFFGPGTRLTVL.

V is TRBV9 and J is TRBJ2-7; weak D call: TRBD2 (6 bases). The CDR3 is 15 amino acids. Germline V lookup: CDR1 SGDLS, CDR2 YYNGEE. V was pared by 0 bases and J by 2 bases, with 12 bases between. Written as DNA, the CDR3 is TGTGCCAGCAGCGTAGCCAGCGGGTTTACCTACGAGCAGTACTTC. It is translated as CASSVASGFTYEQYF.

This rearrangement joins TRBV7-8 to TRBJ1-4; 8 bases match TRBD1. The ends lost 5 bases at V and 6 bases at J; junction bases unmatched: 17. The length of the CDR3 is 18 residues. The germline CDR1 and CDR2 sequences are SGHVS and FQNEAQ. The chain's CDR3 is CASSRPGTGAQWYEKLFF. As DNA, the CDR3 is TGTGCCAGCAGCCGGCCCGGGACAGGCGCCCAGTGGTATGAAAAACTGTTTTTT.

This rearrangement joins TRBV7-9 to TRBJ1-4; a possible D gene is TRBD1 (6 bases). The germline gives CDR1 SEHNR, CDR2 FQNEAQ (reference sequence). Trimming shortened V by 5 bases and J by 0 bases, and 19 bases separated the two germline ends. The CDR3 covers 18 residues. The CDR3 DNA is TGTGCCAGCAGCCCTACGACAGGAAAAGTTGCAACTAATGAAAAACTGTTTTTT. Encoded protein: CASSPTTGKVATNEKLFF.